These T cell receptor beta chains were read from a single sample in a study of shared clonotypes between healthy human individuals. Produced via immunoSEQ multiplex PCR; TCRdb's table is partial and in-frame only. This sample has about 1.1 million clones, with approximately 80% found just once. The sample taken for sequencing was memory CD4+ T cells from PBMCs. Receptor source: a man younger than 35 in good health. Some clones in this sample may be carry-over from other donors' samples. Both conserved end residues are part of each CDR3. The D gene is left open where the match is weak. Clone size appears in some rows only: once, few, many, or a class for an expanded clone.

cdr3_nt: TGTGCCAGCAGCTCGAGGCGGGGTGTCAGCTCCTACGAGCAGTACTTC; cdr3_aa: CASSSRRGVSSYEQYF; clone_size: many; d_call: .; v_call: TRBV7-8; j_call: TRBJ2-7
cdr3_nt: TGTGCCAGCTTACCGGGACGGAGCTCCTACGAGCAGTACTTC; cdr3_aa: CASLPGRSSYEQYF; clone_size: .; d_call: .; v_call: TRBV6-1; j_call: TRBJ2-7
cdr3_nt: TGTGCCAGCACCCTACAGAGCACAGATACGCAGTATTTT; cdr3_aa: CASTLQSTDTQYF; clone_size: .; d_call: .; v_call: TRBV11-2; j_call: TRBJ2-3
cdr3_nt: TGTGCCAGCAGCCCCGAGACTAGCGGCCTAAAAAACATTCAGTACTTC; cdr3_aa: CASSPETSGLKNIQYF; clone_size: .; d_call: TRBD2; v_call: TRBV7-8; j_call: TRBJ2-4
cdr3_nt: TGTGCCAGCAGCTTAGTATCCAGACCCTACGAGCAGTACTTC; cdr3_aa: CASSLVSRPYEQYF; clone_size: .; d_call: .; v_call: TRBV11-2; j_call: TRBJ2-7
cdr3_nt: TGTGCCAGCAGTTACTCTGTTTATAGCAATCAGCCCCAGCATTTT; cdr3_aa: CASSYSVYSNQPQHF; clone_size: .; d_call: .; v_call: TRBV6-5; j_call: TRBJ1-5
cdr3_nt: TGTGCCAGCAGCGTAGGACAGGGGTTTAGGAACACCGGGGAGCTGTTTTTT; cdr3_aa: CASSVGQGFRNTGELFF; clone_size: .; d_call: TRBD1; v_call: TRBV5-4; j_call: TRBJ2-2
cdr3_nt: TGTGCCAGCAGCGGGACAGGGGGTATGAGCGGGGAGCTGTTTTTT; cdr3_aa: CASSGTGGMSGELFF; clone_size: .; d_call: TRBD1; v_call: TRBV2; j_call: TRBJ2-2
cdr3_nt: TGTGCCAGCACCCCCGGGGACAGGGGGAGATTCAATGAGCAGTTCTTC; cdr3_aa: CASTPGDRGRFNEQFF; clone_size: .; d_call: TRBD1; v_call: TRBV4-2; j_call: TRBJ2-1
cdr3_nt: TGCGCCAGCACCATGACGCCAACGCGGGTGAACACTGAAGCTTTCTTT; cdr3_aa: CASTMTPTRVNTEAFF; clone_size: .; d_call: .; v_call: TRBV5-1; j_call: TRBJ1-1
cdr3_nt: TGCGCCAGCAGCTTACTACCCGGGACAGGGCCTGAAGCTTTCTTT; cdr3_aa: CASSLLPGTGPEAFF; clone_size: .; d_call: TRBD1; v_call: TRBV5-1; j_call: TRBJ1-1
cdr3_nt: TGTGCCAGCAGCTTGGCCCGGGTTCTCCAAGAGACCCAGTACTTC; cdr3_aa: CASSLARVLQETQYF; clone_size: once; d_call: .; v_call: TRBV5-4; j_call: TRBJ2-5
cdr3_nt: TGTGCCAGCAGTCGTAGCGGGAGTTCCTACAATGAGCAGTTCTTC; cdr3_aa: CASSRSGSSYNEQFF; clone_size: once; d_call: TRBD2; v_call: TRBV7-3; j_call: TRBJ2-1
cdr3_nt: TGTGCCAGCAGTGAAGCCCGGGACTACAATGAGCAGTTCTTC; cdr3_aa: CASSEARDYNEQFF; clone_size: .; d_call: .; v_call: TRBV2; j_call: TRBJ2-1
cdr3_nt: TGCAGCGGGACTAGCTTTGGAGAGACCCAGTACTTC; cdr3_aa: CSGTSFGETQYF; clone_size: many; d_call: TRBD2; v_call: TRBV29-1; j_call: TRBJ2-5
cdr3_nt: TGTGCCAGCACCCGCGGAGGCCCCTACTCCTACAATGAGCAGTTCTTC; cdr3_aa: CASTRGGPYSYNEQFF; clone_size: .; d_call: .; v_call: TRBV14; j_call: TRBJ2-1
cdr3_nt: TGTGCCAGCAGGGACGAACAAGTAGTTGGAAACACCATATATTTT; cdr3_aa: CASRDEQVVGNTIYF; clone_size: once; d_call: .; v_call: TRBV6-1; j_call: TRBJ1-3
cdr3_nt: TGTGCCAGCAGCAACACAGCGCAGGGTGGAGGCTACACCTTC; cdr3_aa: CASSNTAQGGGYTF; clone_size: .; d_call: .; v_call: TRBV13; j_call: TRBJ1-2
cdr3_nt: TGTGCCAGCAGTTTTGGTAGCCCTTGGGTCGAGACCCAGTACTTC; cdr3_aa: CASSFGSPWVETQYF; clone_size: .; d_call: .; v_call: TRBV27; j_call: TRBJ2-5
cdr3_nt: TGTGCCATCAGTGAGGATTATGAGCAGTACTTC; cdr3_aa: CAISEDYEQYF; clone_size: .; d_call: .; v_call: TRBV10-3; j_call: TRBJ2-7
cdr3_nt: TGCGCCAGCAGCTTATTACAGGCGACCACTGAAGCTTTCTTT; cdr3_aa: CASSLLQATTEAFF; clone_size: .; d_call: .; v_call: TRBV5-1; j_call: TRBJ1-1
cdr3_nt: TGCGCCAGCAGTGAGTCGATGGAGTGGACTGAAGCTTTCTTT; cdr3_aa: CASSESMEWTEAFF; clone_size: .; d_call: .; v_call: TRBV10-1; j_call: TRBJ1-1
cdr3_nt: TGTGCCACCAGCAGGGACAGGGCGGGTACCGGGGAGCTGTTTTTT; cdr3_aa: CATSRDRAGTGELFF; clone_size: .; d_call: TRBD1; v_call: TRBV15; j_call: TRBJ2-2
cdr3_nt: TGTGCCACCGGGGGGGCTGACGGGAGGGCCCGGGATGAGCAGTTCTTC; cdr3_aa: CATGGADGRARDEQFF; clone_size: .; d_call: TRBD2; v_call: TRBV10-3; j_call: TRBJ2-1
cdr3_nt: TGTGCCATCAGGGGGCGGGAGAACACCGGGGAGCTGTTTTTT; cdr3_aa: CAIRGRENTGELFF; clone_size: .; d_call: .; v_call: TRBV10-3; j_call: TRBJ2-2
cdr3_nt: TGTGCCAGCACCAGCGGGAGGGGCAATGAGCAGTTCTTC; cdr3_aa: CASTSGRGNEQFF; clone_size: .; d_call: TRBD2; v_call: TRBV2; j_call: TRBJ2-1
cdr3_nt: TGTGCCAGCAGTAACGTAGCTGGAGGGTGGTTCTTC; cdr3_aa: CASSNVAGGWFF; clone_size: .; d_call: .; v_call: TRBV6-6; j_call: TRBJ2-1
cdr3_nt: TGTGCCAGCAGCCCCCTGGGGCAGGGGGCTTTTGGAAACACCATATATTTT; cdr3_aa: CASSPLGQGAFGNTIYF; clone_size: .; d_call: TRBD1; v_call: TRBV7-2; j_call: TRBJ1-3
cdr3_nt: TGCGCCAGCAGAAACGACAGGGGGAGGGAGACCCAGTACTTC; cdr3_aa: CASRNDRGRETQYF; clone_size: .; d_call: TRBD1; v_call: TRBV5-1; j_call: TRBJ2-5
cdr3_nt: TGCGCCAGCAGCCAGGACAGGGGCACAGATACGCAGTATTTT; cdr3_aa: CASSQDRGTDTQYF; clone_size: .; d_call: TRBD1; v_call: TRBV5-1; j_call: TRBJ2-3
cdr3_nt: TGTGCCAGCAGCTTCCGGGGCAAATACGATACGCAGTATTTT; cdr3_aa: CASSFRGKYDTQYF; clone_size: .; d_call: .; v_call: TRBV7-3; j_call: TRBJ2-3
cdr3_nt: TGTGCCAGCAGCTTAGGGACAGGGTATAATTCACCCCTCCACTTT; cdr3_aa: CASSLGTGYNSPLHF; clone_size: .; d_call: TRBD1; v_call: TRBV11-2; j_call: TRBJ1-6
cdr3_nt: TGTGCCAGCAGTGACCTCCGGGACTTCGAAGAGACCCAGTACTTC; cdr3_aa: CASSDLRDFEETQYF; clone_size: .; d_call: .; v_call: TRBV6-1; j_call: TRBJ2-5
cdr3_nt: TGTGCCAGCAGCTTGGGACCCCTCACAGATACGCAGTATTTT; cdr3_aa: CASSLGPLTDTQYF; clone_size: .; d_call: .; v_call: TRBV11-1; j_call: TRBJ2-3
cdr3_nt: TGTGCCAGCAGTCAAATACCAGGGGCCGGCTACACCTTC; cdr3_aa: CASSQIPGAGYTF; clone_size: .; d_call: .; v_call: TRBV28; j_call: TRBJ1-2
cdr3_nt: TGTGCCAGCAGCGTAGGCCCTAGCGGGAGCCATTTCGACGAGCAGTACTTC; cdr3_aa: CASSVGPSGSHFDEQYF; clone_size: .; d_call: TRBD2; v_call: TRBV9; j_call: TRBJ2-7
cdr3_nt: TGTGCCAGCAGCCAAGGACTAGCGGGCTACACCGGGGAGCTGTTTTTT; cdr3_aa: CASSQGLAGYTGELFF; clone_size: .; d_call: TRBD2; v_call: TRBV4-2; j_call: TRBJ2-2